One and the same sample provided the 32 T cell receptor beta chains below, sequenced in a study of T cell changes during pregnancy in multiple sclerosis. The table came from immunoSEQ multiplex PCR; TCRdb's copy has only in-frame clones and leaves some out. Of about 48,000 clones listed, roughly 85% are singletons. The sample was CD4+ T cells from peripheral blood mononuclear cells, taken in the second trimester of pregnancy. The source of these receptors is a female donor with multiple sclerosis, enrolled in a pregnancy study.

The chain is built from TRBV12-5 and TRBJ2-7; 8 nucleotides match TRBD1. This CDR3 region has 13 residues. After removal of 3 bases from V and 3 bases from J, the junction contained 1 base not matched to a gene. The V gene's germline CDR1 is LGHNT and CDR2 FRNRAP. The CDR3 is CASGFDRGYEQYF. CDR3 DNA sequence: TGTGCTAGTGGTTTCGACAGGGGCTACGAGCAGTACTTC.

The V and J genes are TRBV5-4 and TRBJ2-7; 9 positions match TRBD1. The CDR3 runs to 15 residues. Looked up from germline, CDR1 is SGHNT and CDR2 is YYREEE (reference sequence). Trimming at V came to 1 base and at J to 5 bases, leaving 7 bases not matched to a gene. The CDR3 spells CASSLSQGAGNEQYF. CDR3 sequence (DNA): TGTGCCAGCAGCTTGTCACAGGGGGCCGGGAACGAGCAGTACTTC.

V usage is TRBV27 and J usage is TRBJ1-2, with D maybe TRBD1 (6 bases). With 3 bases removed from V and 8 bases from J, the gap between germline ends came to 13 bases. The germline CDR1 and CDR2 sequences are MNHEY and SMNVEV (reference sequence). The CDR3 covers 13 residues. This CDR3 is CASSFAQGRGYTF. DNA for the CDR3: TGTGCCAGCAGTTTTGCACAGGGCCGGGGCTACACCTTC.

J is TRBJ1-2 and V is TRBV6-1, with D perhaps matching TRBD1 (5 bases). This CDR3 spans 13 amino acids. The ends were cut back, 2 bases at V and 5 bases at J, with 9 bases in the middle. The germline gives CDR1 MNHNS, CDR2 SASEGT. The CDR3 bases are TGTGCCAGCAGTGAACAGGGCCCATATGGCTACACCTTC. It is translated as CASSEQGPYGYTF.

This clone was observed a handful of times. This sequence joins TRBV7-2 and TRBJ1-1; D gene unclear. The V end lost 0 bases, the J end lost 3 bases, and 8 bases lay between the germline ends. The CDR3 extends over 14 amino acids. CDR1 and CDR2 from the germline V gene are SGHTA and FQGNSA. CDR3 sequence reads: CASSLASSYTEAFF. The DNA for the CDR3 is TGTGCCAGCAGCTTAGCTAGCTCGTACACTGAAGCTTTCTTT. The full variable domain, its missing parts supplied by reference TRBV7-2 and TRBJ1-1, is GAGVSQSPSNKVTEKGKDVELRCDPISGHTALYWYRQSLGQGLEFLIYFQGNSAPDKSGLPSDRFSAERTGGSVSTLTIQRTQQEDSAVYLCASSLASSYTEAFFGQGTRLTVV.

V and J are TRBV28 and TRBJ1-2, with D perhaps TRBD1 (6 bases). Germline lookup yields CDR1 MDHEN and CDR2 SYDVKM. This CDR3 comprises 13 residues. Trimming cost V 8 bases and J 4 bases, with 14 bases left between them. The CDR3 DNA follows: TGTGCCAGCGCAGGGGTAGTGGGCTATGGCTACACCTTC. This sequence encodes CASAGVVGYGYTF.

The J gene is TRBJ1-3, the V gene TRBV5-1; D not resolved. V lost 3 bases and J 0 bases, leaving 7 bases between the germline ends. This CDR3 is 14 amino acids long. Germline CDR1 SGHRS, CDR2 YFSETQ. As DNA, the CDR3 is TGCGCCAGCAGCTCGGGGTTCTCTGGAAACACCATATATTTT. Amino acids: CASSSGFSGNTIYF.

This chain links TRBV4-2 with TRBJ1-1; 7 nucleotides agree with TRBD1. The V segment lost 5 bases and the J segment 2 bases; nucleotides outside the gene matches: 5. This CDR3 comprises 14 residues. Germline V gene data show CDR1 as LGHNA and CDR2 as YNFKEQ. CDR3 loop: CASSSGQVNTEAFF. As DNA, the CDR3 is TGTGCCAGCAGCTCCGGACAGGTTAACACTGAAGCTTTCTTT.

This sequence joins TRBV5-1 and TRBJ2-3, with a possible D match to TRBD1 (5 bases). CDR3 size: 13 residues. Deletions cut 4 bases from V and 6 bases from J, with 12 bases between. The V gene's germline CDR1 is SGHRS and CDR2 YFSETQ. CDR3 loop: CASSRWGQDTQYF. The CDR3 coding sequence is TGCGCCAGCAGCCGGTGGGGCCAGGATACGCAGTATTTT.

This rearrangement joins TRBV29-1 to TRBJ2-5; the match to TRBD2 covers 8 bases. Germline V gives CDR1 SQVTM, CDR2 ANQGSEA. The J segment lost 4 bases and the V segment lost 7 bases, leaving 2 bases of the junction unmatched. The CDR3 extends over 11 amino acids. DNA for the CDR3: TGCAGCGGGCTAGCGGGAGAGACCCAGTACTTC. This sequence encodes CSGLAGETQYF.

The chain couples TRBV7-2 to TRBJ2-7, with 8 bases identical to TRBD1. Germline V gene data show CDR1 as SGHTA and CDR2 as FQGNSA. V gave up 2 bases and J gave up 6 bases; unmatched junction bases: 6. The CDR3 runs to 14 residues. CDR3 loop: CASSLKGTGTEQYF. The CDR3 DNA reads TGTGCCAGCAGCTTAAAAGGGACAGGCACCGAGCAGTACTTC. Full variable domain (outside the CDR3, taken from reference TRBV7-2 and TRBJ2-7): GAGVSQSPSNKVTEKGKDVELRCDPISGHTALYWYRQSLGQGLEFLIYFQGNSAPDKSGLPSDRFSAERTGGSVSTLTIQRTQQEDSAVYLCASSLKGTGTEQYFGPGTRLTVT.

The chain carries TRBV11-2 and TRBJ2-7, with D possibly matching TRBD1 (6 bases). This CDR3 spans 15 amino acids. Germline V CDR1 and CDR2: SGHAT, FQNNGV. The germline V and J ends were trimmed by 5 bases and 2 bases, with 16 bases remaining between them. In nucleotides, the CDR3 is TGTGCCAGCAGCCTCTGGACAGCCGGCGCCTACGAGCAGTACTTC. This translates into CASSLWTAGAYEQYF.

CDR3 amino acids: CASSLWGQGAGGYTF. For the CDR3, the DNA is TGTGCCAGCAGTTTATGGGGACAGGGGGCGGGTGGCTACACCTTC. This chain joins TRBV27 and TRBJ1-2; 12 bases line up with TRBD1. The V gene end was trimmed by 1 base and the J gene end by 7 bases; junction bases not matched to a gene: 4. The CDR3 has 15 amino acids. The V gene's germline CDR1 is MNHEY and CDR2 SMNVEV (reference sequence).

The sample holds a few counts of this clone. J is TRBJ1-1 and V is TRBV6-6, with a tentative D call TRBD1 (5 bases). The length of the CDR3 is 14 residues. Germline loops: CDR1 MNHNY, CDR2 SVGAGI (reference sequence). V lost 5 bases and J lost 0, with 10 bases in between. The CDR3 sequence is CASSSGDLNTEAFF. Written as DNA, the CDR3 is TGTGCCAGCAGTAGTGGGGACTTGAACACTGAAGCTTTCTTT.

The genes are TRBV5-4 and TRBJ2-5; no firm D call. CDR1 is SGHNT, CDR2 YYREEE, per germline (reference sequence). The CDR3 is made up of 14 amino acids. Deletions cut 0 bases from V and 5 bases from J, with 11 bases between. In nucleotides, the CDR3 is TGTGCCAGCAGCTTGGTATCCGGCAGGGAGACCCAGTACTTC. Protein product: CASSLVSGRETQYF. Full variable domain (rest looked up from reference TRBV5-4 and TRBJ2-5): ETGVTQSPTHLIKTRGQQVTLRCSSQSGHNTVSWYQQALGQGPQFIFQYYREEENGRGNFPPRFSGLQFPNYSSELNVNALELDDSALYLCASSLVSGRETQYFGPGTRLLVL.

The chain combines TRBV4-1 with TRBJ1-4, with 9 bases fitting TRBD1. In germline, CDR1 is MGHRA, CDR2 YSYEKL. This CDR3 contains 16 residues. V dropped 6 bases and J dropped 7; count of bases not matched to a gene: 12. The DNA of the CDR3 is TGCGCCAGCAGGCGGCTAGACAGGGGGGATGGTGAAAAACTGTTTTTT. Protein product: CASRRLDRGDGEKLFF.

The V call is TRBV4-2, the J call TRBJ2-1, with 7 bases lining up with TRBD2. The ends lost 2 bases at V and 7 bases at J; junction bases unmatched: 8. The germline CDR1 and CDR2 sequences are LGHNA and YNFKEQ. The CDR3 is made up of 15 amino acids. The CDR3 coding sequence is TGTGCCAGCAGCCAACCGGGACTACCAGGAAATGAGCAGTTCTTC. This encodes CASSQPGLPGNEQFF.

This clone was seen more than once but under ten times. The chain couples TRBV30 to TRBJ1-4, with a tentative D call TRBD1 (5 bases). Germline assignment: CDR1 GTSNPN and CDR2 SVGIG (reference sequence). This CDR3 has 20 amino acids. Trimming left V 1 base short and J 0 bases short, with 24 bases between. In nucleotides, the CDR3 is TGTGCCTGGAGTGCCTCTATAGGACACACGGCGGATTCAACTAATGAAAAACTGTTTTTT. Translating it yields CAWSASIGHTADSTNEKLFF.

The gene calls are TRBV5-1 and TRBJ2-1; possible D gene TRBD1, 7 bases. The V gene's germline CDR1 is SGHRS and CDR2 YFSETQ. The CDR3 extends over 13 amino acids. V was clipped by 2 bases and J by 8 bases, with 11 bases between them. The CDR3 nucleotides are TGCGCCAGCAGCTTTGACAGGGAGGATGAGCAGTTCTTC. Amino acid sequence: CASSFDREDEQFF.

The chain carries TRBV6-5 and TRBJ1-4; TRBD1 aligns across 7 bases. Looked up from germline, CDR1 is MNHEY and CDR2 is SVGAGI. CDR3 length equals 14 residues. The junction had 2 bases not matched to a gene; V was cut back by 6 bases and J by 1 base. CDR3 DNA: TGTGCCAGCAGCCGACAGGGAACTAATGAAAAACTGTTTTTT. This codes for CASSRQGTNEKLFF.

The V call is TRBV6-6, the J call TRBJ1-5; the D is unclear. V was cut by 7 bases and J by 1 base, with 14 bases left in between. Germline CDR1 MNHNY, CDR2 SVGAGI (reference sequence). The CDR3 is 15 amino acids. The CDR3 reads CASTPQLVSNQPQHF. CDR3 sequence (DNA): TGTGCCAGCACCCCTCAATTAGTCAGCAATCAGCCCCAGCATTTT.

This chain uses TRBV18 with TRBJ1-2; 11 nucleotides line up with TRBD1. The germline gives CDR1 KGHSH, CDR2 LQKENI. The ends lost 0 bases at V and 5 bases at J; junction bases unmatched: 5. CDR3 size: 16 residues. This chain's CDR3 is CASSPPGTGGLYGYTF. In nucleotides, the CDR3 is TGTGCCAGCTCACCACCGGGGACAGGGGGTTTATATGGCTACACCTTC.

J is TRBJ2-7 and V is TRBV6-6; tentative D call: TRBD1 (5 bases). Trimming shortened V by 0 bases and J by 5 bases, and 11 bases separated the two germline ends. The CDR3 has 14 amino acids. The germline gives CDR1 MNHNY, CDR2 SVGAGI (reference sequence). The CDR3 region has the DNA TGTGCCAGCAGTTACTCTTCAACAGGAAACGAGCAGTACTTC. Its translation is CASSYSSTGNEQYF.

The chain joins TRBV5-5 to TRBJ2-7; no clear D gene. This CDR3 has 11 amino acids. CDR1 is SGHKS, CDR2 YYEKEE, per germline (reference sequence). The V gene lost 2 bases and the J gene lost 6 bases, with 6 bases spanning the gap. DNA of the CDR3: TGTGCCAGCAGCTTACTTTCCGAGCAGTACTTC. It codes for CASSLLSEQYF.

The genes are TRBV19 and TRBJ2-3; D perhaps matches TRBD1 (6 bases). Germline lookup yields CDR1 LNHDA and CDR2 SQIVND (reference sequence). Deletions cut 7 bases from V and 7 bases from J, with 15 bases between. CDR3 length equals 13 residues. This CDR3 reads CASTKQGFNTQYF. The CDR3 DNA is TGTGCCAGTACGAAGCAGGGGTTCAATACGCAGTATTTT.

This chain uses TRBV5-5 with TRBJ2-7; 11 bases fit TRBD2. The CDR3 extends over 15 amino acids. Germline V CDR1 and CDR2: SGHKS, YYEKEE (reference sequence). V lost 4 bases to trimming and J lost 3 bases; unmatched junction nucleotides: 6. Written as DNA, the CDR3 is TGTGCCAGCAGCCCTACTAGCGGGGGATTCTACGAGCAGTACTTC. Protein: CASSPTSGGFYEQYF.

The chain has TRBV19 and TRBJ2-1; weak D call: TRBD2 (6 bases). Trimming cost V 4 bases and J 0 bases, with 7 bases left between them. Germline loops: CDR1 LNHDA, CDR2 SQIVND (reference sequence). The CDR3 covers 14 residues. The CDR3 sequence is CASSRLVSYNEQFF. The CDR3 coding sequence is TGTGCCAGTAGTAGACTAGTCTCCTACAATGAGCAGTTCTTC.

The CDR3 loop is CASSLHMNTEAFF. In DNA, the CDR3 is TGTGCCAGCAGCTTACACATGAACACTGAAGCTTTCTTT. The chain couples TRBV7-2 to TRBJ1-1; D not resolved. Trimming cost V 2 bases and J 0 bases, with 4 bases left between them. The CDR3 contains 13 residues. CDR1 is SGHTA, CDR2 FQGNSA, per germline.

The rearrangement links TRBV19 to TRBJ2-7; TRBD1 might be the D (5 bases). V dropped 7 bases and J dropped 4 bases, with 14 bases sitting between them. Germline V gene lookup returns CDR1 LNHDA and CDR2 SQIVND (reference sequence). The CDR3 sequence is 13 residues long. CDR3 nucleotides: TGTGCCAGTACTGGAGACAGCCTTTACGAGCAGTACTTC. As protein: CASTGDSLYEQYF.

CDR3 protein: CASSRTSADYEQYF. The CDR3 DNA follows: TGTGCCAGTAGCAGGACTAGCGCAGACTACGAGCAGTACTTC. The chain employs TRBV19 and TRBJ2-7; 9 positions agree with TRBD2. V dropped 6 bases and J dropped 3; count of bases not matched to a gene: 6. CDR3 length equals 14 residues. From germline, CDR1 is LNHDA and CDR2 SQIVND (reference sequence). Looking up the rest from reference TRBV19 and TRBJ2-7 gives the full variable domain: DGGITQSPKYLFRKEGQNVTLSCEQNLNHDAMYWYRQDPGQGLRLIYYSQIVNDFQKGDIAEGYSVSREKKESFPLTVTSAQKNPTAFYLCASSRTSADYEQYFGPGTRLTVT.

The chain combines TRBV5-6 with TRBJ2-2; maybe TRBD2 (6 bases). Germline lookup yields CDR1 SGHDT and CDR2 YYEEEE. The ends were cut back, 4 bases at V and 13 bases at J, with 29 bases in the middle. The CDR3 is 17 amino acids. The CDR3 region is CASSVRGGFAPLVWLFF. CDR3 nucleotides: TGTGCCAGCAGCGTCAGAGGAGGGTTCGCCCCCCTGGTTTGGCTGTTTTTT.

The V gene is TRBV5-1, the J gene TRBJ2-2, with 8 bases lining up with TRBD2. With 4 bases clipped from V and 4 bases from J, the junction kept 9 bases outside the gene matches. Germline CDR1 and CDR2: SGHRS and YFSETQ. There are 16 residues in the CDR3. The CDR3 is CASSPLSGSRTGELFF. CDR3 nucleotides: TGCGCCAGCAGCCCGCTGAGCGGGAGTCGCACCGGGGAGCTGTTTTTT.